The 3 T cell receptor beta chains presented below share a single source sample, sequenced in a study of radiotherapy plus CTLA-4 blockade in lung cancer. Using immunoSEQ multiplex PCR, the repertoire was profiled, and TCRdb retains in-frame clones only, with some absent. The sample shows fewer than 35,000 clones, 60% to 85% of them seen only once. The specimen comprised peripheral blood, sampled from a patient treated with radiotherapy plus ipilimumab. These receptors were obtained from a human donor with non-small cell lung cancer that progressed on radiotherapy plus ipilimumab.

This sequence joins TRBV28 and TRBJ1-5; D unresolved. The CDR3 spans 15 residues. Trimming took 6 bases from V and 2 from J, leaving 14 bases between them. Looked up from germline, CDR1 is MDHEN and CDR2 is SYDVKM. The CDR3 sequence: CASRHSGRGNQPQHF. In DNA form, the CDR3 reads TGTGCCAGCAGACATTCCGGGAGGGGCAATCAGCCCCAGCATTTT.

This clone was counted only a few times. The chain has TRBV25-1 and TRBJ2-6; weak D call: TRBD2 (5 bases). The CDR3 runs 15 residues. V lost 4 bases and J 3 bases, leaving 10 bases between the germline ends. Per the germline V gene, CDR1 is MGHDK and CDR2 is SYGVNS. For the CDR3, the DNA is TGTGCCAGCAGTGGGTTGACTATTGGGGCCAACGTCCTGACTTTC. This sequence encodes CASSGLTIGANVLTF. Using reference TRBV25-1 and TRBJ2-6 for the parts outside the CDR3, the full variable domain is EADIYQTPRYLVIGTGKKITLECSQTMGHDKMYWYQQDPGMELHLIHYSYGVNSTEKGDLSSESTVSRIRTEHFPLTLESARPSHTSQYLCASSGLTIGANVLTFGAGSRLTVL.

The chain combines TRBV7-9 with TRBJ2-5, with TRBD1 matching over 9 bases. With 5 bases clipped from V and 11 bases from J, the junction kept 6 bases outside the gene matches. The CDR3 extends over 12 amino acids. Germline lookup yields CDR1 SEHNR and CDR2 FQNEAQ (reference sequence). CDR3 sequence reads: CASSIGDREQYF. DNA for the CDR3: TGTGCCAGCAGCATCGGGGACAGGGAACAGTACTTC.